This TCR beta chain was sequenced in a study of OX40 agonist ivuxolimab in advanced cancers. At the level of the study: Patients undergoing dose escalation presented with hepatocellular carcinoma, melanoma, renal cell or head and neck cancer. Cohort: roughly 80% men, mean age roughly 60, aged roughly 23 to 79.

TCRdb's copy holds only in-frame clones and misses some; the assay was immunoSEQ multiplex PCR. The table shows tens of thousands of clones, with roughly 84% occurring only once. This CDR3 has 14 residues. Trimming left V 4 bases short and J 4 bases short, with 13 bases between. Germline loops: CDR1 SGHVS, CDR2 FNYEAQ. Specimen: CD4+ or CD8+ T cells sorted from blood, collected in a trial of the OX40 agonist ivuxolimab. The chain links TRBV7-6 to TRBJ1-1, with a weak D call TRBD1 (6 bases). This receptor was obtained from an adult with an advanced solid tumor such as melanoma, head and neck, liver or kidney cancer. DNA for the CDR3: TGTGCCAGCAGCTCGACCGGAGGGGGCACTGAAGCTTTCTTT. As protein: CASSSTGGGTEAFF.